One and the same sample provided the 24 T cell receptor beta chains below, sequenced in a study of cytomegalovirus exposure and HLA in healthy donors. Researchers ran the PCR with 60 Vbeta and 13 Jbeta primers. Method: immunoSEQ multiplex PCR; TCRdb's copy keeps in-frame clones and lacks some. The table shows about 240,000 clones, with about 81% occurring only once. Sequencing used PBMCs. Every receptor here comes from a woman in her 40s in good health and CMV-seropositive.

The rearrangement links TRBV5-1 to TRBJ1-1; D call uncertain. CDR3 length equals 11 residues. V shed 3 bases and J shed 4 bases, with 4 bases lying between them. CDR1 and CDR2 from the germline V gene are SGHRS and YFSETQ. Here the CDR3 reads CASSSVTEAFF. The CDR3 region has the DNA TGCGCCAGCAGCTCGGTCACTGAAGCTTTCTTT.

The chain links TRBV5-6 to TRBJ2-7; weak D call: TRBD2 (7 bases). CDR3 size: 18 residues. Trimming took off 3 bases at V and 2 bases at J, with 24 bases between the two ends. Germline CDR1 is SGHDT and CDR2 is YYEEEE. The CDR3 sequence: CASSWGGLGGARTYEQYF. As DNA, the CDR3 is TGTGCCAGCAGCTGGGGGGGCCTGGGAGGGGCAAGGACCTACGAGCAGTACTTC. Full variable domain (rest looked up from reference TRBV5-6 and TRBJ2-7): DAGVTQSPTHLIKTRGQQVTLRCSPKSGHDTVSWYQQALGQGPQFIFQYYEEEERQRGNFPDRFSGHQFPNYSSELNVNALLLGDSALYLCASSWGGLGGARTYEQYFGPGTRLTVT.

For this clone: The junction differs from germline at one of its ends, possibly a read error. This chain links TRBV7-9 with TRBJ1-3; D call uncertain. This CDR3 is built from 12 residues. Germline loops: CDR1 SEHNR, CDR2 FQNEAQ (reference sequence). The DNA of the CDR3 is TGTTCCAGCGGCACCGTTGGAAACACCATATATTTT. This encodes CSSGTVGNTIYF.

This sequence joins TRBV4-1 and TRBJ2-1; TRBD2 aligns across 11 bases. CDR1 and CDR2 (germline): MGHRA, YSYEKL. V dropped 2 bases and J dropped 6; count of bases not matched to a gene: 6. The CDR3 consists of 16 residues. Here the CDR3 DNA reads TGCGCCAGCAGCCAACCCGGGACTAGCGGACGCAATGAGCAGTTCTTC. It translates to CASSQPGTSGRNEQFF.

For the CDR3, the DNA is TGTGCCAGCAGCTTAGTGGGGGGGGACACCGGGGAGCTGTTTTTT. Protein: CASSLVGGDTGELFF. The chain is built from TRBV7-2 and TRBJ2-2; 7 bases fit TRBD2. The CDR3 is made up of 15 amino acids. The V segment lost 1 base and the J segment 3 bases; nucleotides outside the gene matches: 2. The germline gives CDR1 SGHTA, CDR2 FQGNSA.

The gene calls are TRBV16 and TRBJ1-2, with 7 nucleotides matching TRBD1. This CDR3 region has 14 residues. With V trimmed by 0 bases and J by 2 bases, 0 bases remained unmatched. Germline CDR1 is KGHSY and CDR2 is FQNENV. CDR3 DNA sequence: TGTGCCAGCAGCCAATCGGGACAGAACTATGGCTACACCTTC. Its protein is CASSQSGQNYGYTF.

About this clone: This CDR3 is also generated by other DNA sequences in the sample. The rearrangement uses TRBV7-2 and TRBJ1-1, with unresolved D. V was shortened by 2 bases and J by 4 bases, with 8 bases between the two germline ends. Germline CDR1 SGHTA, CDR2 FQGNSA. The CDR3 has 13 amino acids. CDR3 in DNA: TGTGCCAGCAGCTTAAGTGGGAGCACTGAAGCTTTCTTT. It yields the protein CASSLSGSTEAFF.

This chain links TRBV5-6 with TRBJ1-5; TRBD1 is a possible D gene (6 bases). This CDR3 has 15 residues. V was cut by 1 base and J by 1 base, with 9 bases left in between. Germline-derived CDR1 and CDR2 are SGHDT and YYEEEE. The CDR3 reads CASSLTGSSNQPQHF. CDR3 DNA: TGTGCCAGCAGCTTGACAGGGTCGAGCAATCAGCCCCAGCATTTT.

This clone appeared a few times. The J gene is TRBJ1-3, the V gene TRBV15, with D unresolved. Germline V gives CDR1 LNHNV, CDR2 YYDKDF (reference sequence). The CDR3 is 17 amino acids. Trimming removed 2 bases from V and 3 bases from J, with 17 bases in between. DNA for the CDR3: TGTGCCACCAGCAGAACCACAACACCTTTAAGTGGAAACACCATATATTTT. It encodes CATSRTTTPLSGNTIYF.

The chain joins TRBV29-1 to TRBJ2-7, with D possibly matching TRBD2 (6 bases). The germline V gene encodes CDR1 SQVTM and CDR2 ANQGSEA. Trimming pared 2 bases from V and 7 bases from J, leaving 15 bases between. The CDR3 has 13 amino acids. CDR3 DNA sequence: TGCAGCGTTGAAAGGGACTTCCCTTATGAGCAGTACTTC. Translation gives CSVERDFPYEQYF.

Worth noting for this clone: At one end, the junction sequence differs from germline, possibly due to a read error. The chain joins TRBV7-9 to TRBJ1-2; D uncertain. Looked up from germline, CDR1 is SEHNR and CDR2 is FQNEAQ (reference sequence). There are 16 residues in the CDR3. This CDR3 reads CSSSSPPPGSDYGYTF. Written as DNA, the CDR3 is TGTTCCAGCAGCTCTCCCCCCCCGGGGTCCGACTATGGCTACACCTTC.

Worth noting for this clone: Other DNA sequences in the sample encode the same CDR3. J is TRBJ2-1 and V is TRBV5-4, with 7 positions matching TRBD2. CDR1 and CDR2 (germline): SGHNT, YYREEE (reference sequence). V was clipped by 4 bases and J by 0 bases; unmatched bases: 4. This CDR3 is built from 15 residues. Here the CDR3 DNA reads TGTGCCAGCAGCCTGGGCGGGAGCTCCTACAATGAGCAGTTCTTC. As protein: CASSLGGSSYNEQFF.

This clone occurred a few times. The DNA for the CDR3 is TGTGCCAGCAGCGCTCAGGGGGAACTCCCCTACGAGCAGTACTTC. As protein: CASSAQGELPYEQYF. The V call is TRBV4-2, the J call TRBJ2-7; 7 bases are a match to TRBD1. The CDR3 is 15 amino acids. Trimming at V came to 5 bases and at J to 2 bases, leaving 9 bases not matched to a gene. Looked up from germline, CDR1 is LGHNA and CDR2 is YNFKEQ.

The chain uses TRBV29-1 and TRBJ2-5; D call uncertain. The ends were cut back, 5 bases at V and 5 bases at J, with 9 bases in the middle. The CDR3 runs to 11 residues. Germline assignment: CDR1 SQVTM and CDR2 ANQGSEA. The CDR3 DNA sequence: TGCAGCGTTAAGCCCGGGGAGACCCAGTACTTC. Its translation: CSVKPGETQYF.

The V call is TRBV25-1, the J call TRBJ1-3; 9 bases align to TRBD1. Looked up from germline, CDR1 is MGHDK and CDR2 is SYGVNS. V shed 4 bases and J 6 bases; nucleotides not matched to a gene: 13. CDR3 size: 17 residues. CDR3: CASSVPPGQGKENTIYF. DNA for the CDR3: TGTGCCAGCAGTGTCCCACCGGGACAGGGAAAGGAAAACACCATATATTTT.

The V call is TRBV7-2, the J call TRBJ1-5, with D possibly TRBD1 on 5 matching bases. The CDR3 is 15 residues long. V was cut by 5 bases and J by 11 bases, with 22 bases left in between. Germline-derived CDR1 and CDR2 are SGHTA and FQGNSA. The CDR3 nucleotides read TGTGCCAGCAGCCGTACGGCGGGACTCCCGCGAGCCCAGCATTTT. Its protein is CASSRTAGLPRAQHF. The full variable domain, completed using reference TRBV7-2 and TRBJ1-5, is GAGVSQSPSNKVTEKGKDVELRCDPISGHTALYWYRQSLGQGLEFLIYFQGNSAPDKSGLPSDRFSAERTGGSVSTLTIQRTQQEDSAVYLCASSRTAGLPRAQHFGDGTRLSIL.

The table lists this clone with a few counts. This chain connects TRBV9 to TRBJ2-1, with 9 bases fitting TRBD2. V shed 6 bases, J shed 7 bases, and the junction held 14 bases outside the gene matches. The CDR3 sequence is 16 residues long. Germline values: CDR1 SGDLS, CDR2 YYNGEE. The DNA for the CDR3 is TGTGCCAGCAACATAGCGGGGCGGGGGGGCCGAAATGAGCAGTTCTTC. Translating it yields CASNIAGRGGRNEQFF.

This clone was detected a few times. V usage is TRBV9 and J usage is TRBJ1-4; 10 positions agree with TRBD1. The CDR3 consists of 17 residues. With 2 bases clipped from V and 3 bases from J, the junction kept 7 bases outside the gene matches. Germline V gene sequence: CDR1 SGDLS, CDR2 YYNGEE. The CDR3 nucleotides read TGTGCCAGCAGCGTCGCTGGGGACAGGGGACCTAATGAAAAACTGTTTTTT. Translation gives CASSVAGDRGPNEKLFF.

This clone was recorded a few times. The genes are TRBV25-1 and TRBJ1-4, with D perhaps TRBD1 (5 bases). V lost 5 bases, J lost 4 bases, and 14 bases lay in between. CDR3 size: 15 residues. Germline CDR1 MGHDK, CDR2 SYGVNS. CDR3 loop: CASSPGRQGNEKLFF. The CDR3 nucleotides are TGTGCCAGCAGTCCGGGGAGGCAGGGTAATGAAAAACTGTTTTTT.

The sample holds one count of this clone. J is TRBJ2-5 and V is TRBV10-3; D possibly corresponds to TRBD2 (5 bases). The last part of the DNA fits TRBJ2-7 better; the J call may be wrong. Per germline, CDR1 ENHRY and CDR2 SYGVKD. The CDR3 runs 14 residues. CDR3 nucleotides: TGTGCCATCAGTGTCGGACTTGAAAATTACGAGCAGTACTTC. Protein: CAISVGLENYEQYF.

V usage is TRBV15 and J usage is TRBJ1-2, with D possibly being TRBD1 (5 bases). CDR3 size: 14 residues. V was pared by 5 bases and J by 4 bases, with 14 bases between. Per the germline V gene, CDR1 is LNHNV and CDR2 is YYDKDF (reference sequence). In nucleotides, the CDR3 is TGTGCCACCAGCCTTCCGAGCAGGGTCTATGGCTACACCTTC. Its protein product is CATSLPSRVYGYTF. Combining the CDR3 with reference TRBV15 and TRBJ1-2 gives the whole variable domain DAMVIQNPRYQVTQFGKPVTLSCSQTLNHNVMYWYQQKSSQAPKLLFHYYDKDFNNEADTPDNFQSRRPNTSFCFLDIRSPGLGDTAMYLCATSLPSRVYGYTFGSGTRLTVV.

The chain links TRBV28 to TRBJ1-3, with D maybe TRBD1 (6 bases). CDR3 length: 15 residues. V lost 6 bases to trimming and J lost 0 bases, with 12 bases between them. The V gene's germline CDR1 is MDHEN and CDR2 SYDVKM. The CDR3 coding sequence is TGTGCCAGCAGCCTAGGACAGATCTCTGGAAACACCATATATTTT. This codes for CASSLGQISGNTIYF.

The chain links TRBV7-9 to TRBJ2-5, with TRBD2 matching 9 bases. Germline CDR1 reads SEHNR; CDR2 reads FQNEAQ (reference sequence). Trimming at V came to 4 bases and at J to 5 bases, leaving 5 bases not matched to a gene. This CDR3 is 14 amino acids long. The CDR3 nucleotides read TGTGCCAGCAGCTACTGGACTAGCGATGAGACCCAGTACTTC. Encoded protein: CASSYWTSDETQYF.

J is TRBJ1-5 and V is TRBV6-5; TRBD1 aligns across 7 bases. With 0 bases clipped from V and 5 bases from J, the junction kept 7 bases outside the gene matches. The CDR3 length is 16 residues. Germline V CDR1 and CDR2: MNHEY, SVGAGI. CDR3 region: CASSYSATGLDQPQHF. DNA for the CDR3: TGTGCCAGCAGTTACTCAGCGACAGGGCTGGATCAGCCCCAGCATTTT.